Included here is one TCR beta chain sequence, with context. Its target antigen remains unknown. No base-level quality is on record; no much larger clone is a single base apart. V is trimmed back by 3 bases and J by 3 bases, and the junction contains 7 bases that no gene match accounts for. The CDR3 runs 17 amino acids, cysteine and phenylalanine included. Only CDR3 DNA is held: 51 bases, read in frame from base 1. CDR1 and CDR2 are drawn from the germline V gene (reference sequence): LNHDA, SQIVND. The immunoSEQ Assay, a bias-controlled multiplex PCR, was used to amplify TCRbeta CDR3 regions from genomic DNA. As for the original processing: The number of nucleated cells in each sample was estimated from the amplification of reference gene primers within the assay. To quantify the absolute abundance of each unique TCRbeta CDR3 rearrangement, sequence reads were collapsed and filtered. For each sample, productive Simpson clonality was calculated as the square root of Simpson's diversity index across productive rearrangements. TCRdb took this table from immuneACCESS and kept in-frame rearrangements with V and J called. Such tables lack part of the clones; where checked against another copy, unresolved V genes explain under half of the gap, and the rest is unexplained. From that table come the V and J calls and clone size; the DNA was used to work out D and trimming. The sample table shows hundreds of thousands of clones, and less than 90% are seen once. 7.5% to 9% of the sample is in the top ten clones.

The record originates from a study of blood T cell repertoires in COVID-19 (dated by TCRdb to the early 2020s). The study in broad terms: The collaborator samples originated in the United States, Italy and Spain and spanned the acute and convalescent phases of COVID-19. The repertoires were made available in a free public database intended to serve as a resource for research on the immune response to SARS-CoV-2. The prospective study material was composed of cDNA or gDNA derived from T cells, B-cell-depleted T cells, or PBMCs. The dataset comprised deeply sampled blood TCRbeta repertoires from subjects exposed to, actively infected with, or recovered from COVID-19. Where available, HLA class I and class II types were obtained from metadata supplied by the sample provider rather than from assay-based typing. A de-identified subject ID, COVID-19 status, age in years and sex were almost always included in the sample metadata. Samples were obtained from the ongoing ImmuneRACE study (first 160 participants) and from about 1,300 subjects provided by 6 global collaborators. Summary of the overall study and its limitations: Clinical and demographic metadata were provided uncurated, with the amount varying by source and participant.

In Seattle, one collaborating source enrolled patients while the infection was active and tracked those patients longitudinally over the course of disease. The collaborating institutions used their own protocols to collect whole blood in K2EDTA tubes. For TCRbeta analysis, collaborators shipped samples in one of three forms: frozen whole blood, isolated PBMCs, or DNA extracted from either of those sample types. Sequencing input: peripheral blood. This receptor was identified in a woman aged 50 to 60 with COVID-19, enrolled during active disease. This sequence uses TRBV19 and TRBJ2-1, with 11 bases in between that match TRBD2. The CDR3 is CASSIAASGGIYNEQFF. The DNA reads as follows: TGTGCCAGTAGTATCGCGGCTAGCGGGGGGATCTACAATGAGCAGTTCTTC.